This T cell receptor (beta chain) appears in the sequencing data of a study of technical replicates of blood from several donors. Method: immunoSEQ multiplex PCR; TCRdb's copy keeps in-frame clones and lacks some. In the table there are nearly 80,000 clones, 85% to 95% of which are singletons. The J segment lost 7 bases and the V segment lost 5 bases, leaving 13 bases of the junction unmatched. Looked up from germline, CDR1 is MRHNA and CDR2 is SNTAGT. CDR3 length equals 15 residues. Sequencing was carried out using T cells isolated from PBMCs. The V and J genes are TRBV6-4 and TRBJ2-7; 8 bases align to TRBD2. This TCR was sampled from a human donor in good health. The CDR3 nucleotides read TGTGCCAGCAGTCCCTCGACTAGCGCCTTGGGGGAGCAGTACTTC. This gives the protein CASSPSTSALGEQYF.